At least ten counts were recorded for the clone carrying this T cell receptor (beta chain). The CDR3 end lies 3 residues beyond the end of the read and is filled in from the germline J gene. The data derive from a study of T cell clonality in common variable immunodeficiency. CDR1 and CDR2 from the germline V gene are DFQATT and SNEGSKA (reference sequence). The CDR3 contains 14 residues. Produced via immunoSEQ multiplex PCR; TCRdb's table is partial and in-frame only. The profile covers under 45,000 clones, none occurring a single time. The sequence came from a person aged 18 to 75 in good health. The chain combines TRBV20-1 with TRBJ1-2; 8 nucleotides line up with TRBD1. Material for sequencing was peripheral blood mononuclear cells. The DNA read from the CDR3 is TGCAGTGCTAGAGATCAGAACCGGGACAGGATC. Translating it yields CSARDQNRDRI. In full, the CDR3 is CSARDQNRDRIYTF.